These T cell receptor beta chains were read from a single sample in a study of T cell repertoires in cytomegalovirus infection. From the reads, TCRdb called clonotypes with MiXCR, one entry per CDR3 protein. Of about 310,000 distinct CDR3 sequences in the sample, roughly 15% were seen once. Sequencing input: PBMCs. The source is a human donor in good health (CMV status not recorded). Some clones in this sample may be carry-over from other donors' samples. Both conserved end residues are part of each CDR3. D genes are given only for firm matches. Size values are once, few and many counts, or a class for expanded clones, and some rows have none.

cdr3_nt: TGTGCCAGCGGAGGGGACAGTCCTAACTATGGCTACACCTTC
cdr3_aa: CASGGDSPNYGYTF
clone_size: NA
j_call: TRBJ1-2
v_call: TRBV2
d_call: TRBD1

cdr3_nt: TGTGCCAGCGGTCGGGTCAAAGGCTGGGATGAGCAGTTCTTC
cdr3_aa: CASGRVKGWDEQFF
clone_size: few
j_call: TRBJ2-1
v_call: TRBV27
d_call: NA

cdr3_nt: TGTGCCATCAGTGGGACAGCAGAAAACACTGAAGCTTTCTTT
cdr3_aa: CAISGTAENTEAFF
clone_size: few
j_call: TRBJ1-1
v_call: TRBV10-3
d_call: NA

cdr3_nt: TGTGCCAGCAGCTCCCGCTTTGGGGGGACGGGCAATCAGCCCCAGCATTTT
cdr3_aa: CASSSRFGGTGNQPQHF
clone_size: many
j_call: TRBJ1-5
v_call: TRBV7-8
d_call: NA

cdr3_nt: TGCAGCGTTGCCGGCGGGAGCAATCAGCCCCAGCATTTT
cdr3_aa: CSVAGGSNQPQHF
clone_size: NA
j_call: TRBJ1-5
v_call: TRBV29-1
d_call: NA

cdr3_nt: TGCAGTGCTAGAGATTGGGGCAGGTCCCAAGAGACCCAGTACTTC
cdr3_aa: CSARDWGRSQETQYF
clone_size: many
j_call: TRBJ2-5
v_call: TRBV20-1
d_call: NA

cdr3_nt: TGTGCCAGCAGCCCAGGGACAGGCCACAATCAGCCCCAGCATTTT
cdr3_aa: CASSPGTGHNQPQHF
clone_size: NA
j_call: TRBJ1-5
v_call: TRBV5-8
d_call: TRBD1

cdr3_nt: TGTGCCAGCAATCGAGGGTCTCCAAGACAAGAGACCCAGTACTTC
cdr3_aa: CASNRGSPRQETQYF
clone_size: NA
j_call: TRBJ2-5
v_call: TRBV12-3/TRBV12-4
d_call: NA

cdr3_nt: TGTGCCACCAGTGATAACGTCCAAGAGACCCAGTACTTC
cdr3_aa: CATSDNVQETQYF
clone_size: NA
j_call: TRBJ2-5
v_call: TRBV24-1
d_call: NA

cdr3_nt: TGTGCCAGCAGTCATGCTCTGGCCAGAAATGGCTACACCTTC
cdr3_aa: CASSHALARNGYTF
clone_size: many
j_call: TRBJ1-2
v_call: TRBV7-9
d_call: NA

cdr3_nt: TGTGCCAGCAGCTTTTCCCCAGGAGGCAATCAGCCCCAGCATTTT
cdr3_aa: CASSFSPGGNQPQHF
clone_size: many
j_call: TRBJ1-5
v_call: TRBV7-2
d_call: NA

cdr3_nt: TGTGCCACTTCGGACAGGGCCTATAATTCACCCCTCCACTTT
cdr3_aa: CATSDRAYNSPLHF
clone_size: few
j_call: TRBJ1-6
v_call: TRBV27
d_call: TRBD1

cdr3_nt: TGTGCCAGCAGTATTAGGGACAGGGTCGGGCCCCAGCATTTT
cdr3_aa: CASSIRDRVGPQHF
clone_size: NA
j_call: TRBJ1-5
v_call: TRBV6-6
d_call: TRBD1

cdr3_nt: TGTGCCAGCAGTTACGGGTTCTTAGGGCTCTACGAGCAGTACTTC
cdr3_aa: CASSYGFLGLYEQYF
clone_size: many
j_call: TRBJ2-7
v_call: TRBV6-2/TRBV6-3
d_call: NA

cdr3_nt: TGTGCCAGCAGCCCGGGACTAGCGGACTACACAGATACGCAGTATTTT
cdr3_aa: CASSPGLADYTDTQYF
clone_size: many
j_call: TRBJ2-3
v_call: TRBV7-2
d_call: TRBD2